This T cell receptor beta chain was sequenced in a study of metastatic and nonmetastatic thyroid tumors. TCRdb re-called clones via MiXCR from the PCR reads. The sample comprises 30,000 to 40,000 clones, 21% of which are singletons, and about 3% rests with the top ten. CDR3 length equals 14 residues. Germline assignment: CDR1 SSHAT and CDR2 FNYEAQ (reference sequence). There were no patients who had received any treatment before thyroid surgery. This clone was observed many times. This may be a read error: a much more frequent sequence differs by one nucleotide. Other DNA sequences in this sample translate to the same CDR3.

Material: tumor tissue. The sequence derives from a male donor with papillary thyroid cancer or a benign thyroid nodule (not recorded which). Some clones in this sample may be carry-over from other donors' samples. The chain recombines TRBV7-7 with TRBJ2-1; D is possibly TRBD2 (6 bases). The chain's CDR3 is CASSLGGDYNEQFF. The CDR3 region has the DNA TGTGCTAGCAGTTTAGGAGGGGATTACAATGAGCAGTTCTTC.